This TCR beta chain was observed in a study of blood T cell repertoires in COVID-19. The CDR3 length is 16 residues. From germline, CDR1 is MNHEY and CDR2 SMNVEV (reference sequence). V shed 5 bases and J shed 5 bases, with 21 bases lying between them. TCRdb keeps only in-frame clones here, not all; method: immunoSEQ multiplex PCR. The sample includes 90,000 to 150,000 clones, approximately 83% of them seen just once. This chain links TRBV27 with TRBJ2-5; D possibly corresponds to TRBD1 (8 bases). The specimen sequenced was peripheral blood. This TCR was sampled from a man older than 75 with acute or convalescent COVID-19. CDR3 coding DNA: TGTGCCAGCAGTACCCGACAGGGGAGGGCTTTGGAGACCCAGTACTTC. Encoded protein: CASSTRQGRALETQYF.